This record concerns one TCR beta chain sequence. Antigen: not known. V lost 4 bases, J lost 1 base, and 10 bases lay in between. Germline assignment: CDR1 SGHRS and CDR2 YFSETQ. The CDR3 length is 14 residues. By 5'RACE template switching, TCR cDNA was produced, with a universal primer site and UMIs added in the process. One entry per CDR3 protein, called by TCRdb with MiXCR from the 5' RACE reads. This table has just under 600,000 distinct CDR3 sequences, roughly 13% appearing once. The data were taken from a study of T cells after yellow fever vaccination. The study's findings and limits: FACS-sorted repertoires could harbor abundant contaminating bulk-population clonotypes. The secondary response was weaker but peaked faster, day 5 versus 15.

The source was PBMCs, collected on the day of the yellow fever booster vaccination. V is TRBV5-1 and J is TRBJ2-3; unclear D gene. This TCR was sampled from a man aged 30-40 years who received the YFV17D yellow fever vaccine. The chain's CDR3 is CASSLRLGTDTQYF. In nucleotides, the CDR3 is TGCGCCAGCAGCCTCCGGCTGGGCACAGATACGCAGTATTTT.